This T cell receptor beta chain was captured in a study of Ad26.COV2.S vaccination and SARS-CoV-2 variants (dated by TCRdb to 2020 to 2022). Study-level background: Donors in the vaccine arm were drawn from COV1001, a multicentre, randomized, double-blind, placebo-controlled phase I-IIa trial testing Ad26.COV2.S in healthy adults. Ad26.COV2.S was administered intramuscularly at 5 x 10^10 or 1 x 10^11 viral particles, either as a single shot or as two shots given 56 days apart. TCRbeta repertoire sequencing was used to assess the specificity and breadth of SARS-CoV-2-reactive T cell receptors after Ad26.COV2.S vaccination. The TCR-sequenced set comprised about 32 samples: approximately 19 Ad26.COV2.S vaccine recipients, 5 placebo recipients and 8 SARS-CoV-2 convalescent individuals. Participants in the trial were split at random into five groups of five each, receiving low-dose or high-dose Ad26.COV2.S once or twice, or else placebo on both occasions. Throughout the experiments and outcome assessment, investigators stayed blinded to trial group allocation.

What the research found in general, with its limitations: The study was not powered to compare responses between vaccine doses or regimens. After vaccination, spike-specific CD8+ and CD4+ T cell responses were reported to show substantial breadth. It was noted by the authors that total T cell responses may have been underestimated by the TCR breadth and depth analyses. Non-spike TCR breadth was comparable between vaccine and placebo recipients, consistent with the vaccine containing only spike. Spike-specific TCR breadth was higher in Ad26.COV2.S recipients than in placebo recipients (P = 0.0014).

Of note for this clone: Its antigen is not yet known. No qualities accompany the bases; no much larger clone lies one base away.

The treatment or condition tag for this specimen amounts to: 19 received Ad26.COV2.S at low or high dose, single or two shots; five or six received placebo; per-sample allocation not given. Repertoires of vaccine and placebo recipients were sequenced from samples taken on day 63 after the first injection. Cohort 1b enrolled 20 to 30 adults aged 18-55 years at a single site in Boston, USA, between 29 July and 7 August 2020. Ad26.COV2.S was a replication-incompetent adenovirus type 26 vector that expressed a prefusion-stabilized SARS-CoV-2 spike protein derived from the original Wuhan strain. There are 16 amino acids in the CDR3, from cysteine to phenylalanine inclusive. Of the read, only the CDR3 DNA is kept; its 48 bases are in frame from base 1. Trimming removed 1 base from V and 5 bases from J; the gene matches leave 7 bases unexplained. The germline V gene (reference sequence) yields SGHKS for CDR1 and YYEKEE for CDR2.

The immunoSEQ Assay was the method used to sequence TCRbeta CDR3 regions. After extraction, genomic DNA underwent amplification by bias-controlled multiplex PCR, followed by high-throughput sequencing. On the authors' methods: To quantify the absolute abundance of every unique TCRbeta CDR3 region, sequences were collapsed and filtered. T cell fraction was estimated by normalizing TCRbeta template counts to usable DNA, with usable DNA measured through amplification of reference genes found in all nucleated cells. Repertoire TCRs were annotated as SARS-CoV-2-specific when V gene, CDR3 amino acid sequence and J gene were exactly matched to a known reactive TCR set. MIRA supplied the reference SARS-CoV-2 TCR set, which was filtered for enrichment in COVID-19-positive ImmuneCODE repertoires so that public or cross-reactive TCRs were removed. Using the MIRA antigens, annotated TCRs were further analysed by specific ORF or by position within an ORF. Depth was the summed frequency of annotated unique rearrangements, while breadth was defined as annotated unique rearrangements over total unique productive rearrangements. Two-sided Wilcoxon rank-sum tests were used to compare TCR breadth between groups. In TCRdb, the immuneACCESS table is reduced to in-frame sequences with V and J assigned. These tables do not hold every clone; where another copy was compared, an unresolved V gene accounts for under half, and the others remain unexplained. Clonal size and the V and J genes are those of that table, whereas D and trimming came from the DNA. The sample profile shows around 450,000 clones; 89% of them were found once. Together, the top ten hold 1.5% to 2% of the sample.

The source of this sequence is a person between 18 and 59 years old who received the Ad26.COV2.S COVID-19 vaccine or a placebo. The specimen comprised peripheral blood, sampled in a trial of Ad26.COV2.S vaccine versus placebo. The sequence links TRBV5-5 to TRBJ2-1, and 9 junction bases match TRBD1. The DNA sequence is given as TGTGCCAGCAGCTTGCGCTGGCGGGACAGGGACAATGAGCAGTTCTTC. Translated, it reads CASSLRWRDRDNEQFF.